There are a few counts of the clone carrying this TCR beta chain. Its antigen is currently unknown. The authors ran a second PCR of about 7 to 11 cycles using a sample-barcoded 5' primer and a J-beta primer mix. Each CDR3 protein gets one entry after TCRdb re-called the 5' RACE reads with MiXCR. The sample has around 1.5 million distinct CDR3 sequences; almost 60% are singletons. The V gene end was trimmed by 5 bases and the J gene end by 2 bases; junction bases not matched to a gene: 6. Germline CDR1 and CDR2: MNHNS and SASEGT. The CDR3 has 16 amino acids. There were healthy Caucasian individuals from Russia, aged about 6 to 100, serving as donors. No fewer than 7 million PBMCs went into each sample. This entry belongs to a study of blood T cells in healthy people across ages. Study-level findings and limits: Age brought a roughly linear fall in TCR beta diversity measured per million T cells. Expanded clonotype shifts may have been confounded, as the donors had an unknown CMV status.

The genes are TRBV6-1 and TRBJ2-5, with 12 bases fitting TRBD2. This TCR was sampled from a man between 18 and 35 years old in good health. Input material: blood. CDR3 amino acids: CASSLTSGGLQETQYF. CDR3 nucleotides: TGTGCCAGCAGTTTGACTAGCGGGGGACTTCAAGAGACCCAGTACTTC.